This T cell receptor beta chain was found in a study of blood T cell repertoires in COVID-19. Study-level information: In each case, the material was cDNA or gDNA derived from T cells, B-cell-depleted T cells, or PBMCs.

Clones were read by immunoSEQ multiplex PCR, and TCRdb kept only the in-frame ones, dropping some. Here the sample spans about 150,000 clones, about 90% being singletons. Germline CDR1 SGHVS, CDR2 FNYEAQ. J was trimmed by 0 bases and V by 5 bases; bases with no gene match: 11. CDR3 length: 17 amino acids. V is TRBV7-6 and J is TRBJ2-3; TRBD1 agrees at 7 bases. The sample consisted of peripheral blood. This clonotype originated in a man aged 45-60 years with acute or convalescent COVID-19. The CDR3: CASSRSGSRGSTDTQYF. In DNA, the CDR3 is TGTGCCAGCAGCAGATCCGGCAGCAGGGGGAGCACAGATACGCAGTATTTT.